The 10 T cell receptor beta chains in this list originate from one sample, sequenced in a study of T-cell reconstitution after alpha-beta-depleted transplantation in children. The TCRbeta library was prepared with unique molecular identifiers. TCRdb recomputed calls from the PCR reads with MiXCR, one row per CDR3 protein. The table shows around 680,000 distinct CDR3 sequences, with roughly 17% occurring only once. This material consisted of PBMCs from the stem cell graft donor, taken from the stem cell graft. These receptors originate from a human donor who donated a stem cell graft to a child with acute myeloid leukemia.

This clonotype showed up just a few times. The chain has TRBV20-1 and TRBJ2-7, with a possible D match to TRBD2 (5 bases). The V end lost 3 bases, the J end lost 6 bases, and 18 bases lay between the germline ends. The CDR3 extends over 14 amino acids. In germline, CDR1 is DFQATT, CDR2 SNEGSKA (reference sequence). This CDR3 reads CSASPREGGIEQYV. In DNA form, the CDR3 reads TGCAGTGCTAGTCCTCGGGAAGGAGGAATCGAGCAGTACGTC.

There are many counts of this clonotype. The chain combines TRBV20-1 with TRBJ1-2, with TRBD1 matching 9 bases. CDR1 is DFQATT and CDR2 is SNEGSKA in the germline V gene (reference sequence). The CDR3 contains 13 residues. V was clipped by 5 bases and J by 4 bases; unmatched bases: 5. The CDR3 nucleotides read TGCAGTGCTTGGACAGGGGCGGCCTATGGCTACACCTTC. This encodes CSAWTGAAYGYTF.

This clonotype was found many times. The rearrangement links TRBV5-6 to TRBJ2-1; 7 nucleotides line up with TRBD1. V gave up 0 bases and J gave up 6 bases; unmatched junction bases: 3. The CDR3 is 14 residues long. Germline CDR1 and CDR2: SGHDT and YYEEEE. The CDR3 protein is CASSLDRDSNEQFF. The CDR3 DNA follows: TGTGCCAGCAGCTTGGACCGGGACAGCAATGAGCAGTTCTTC.

This clonotype occurred many times. The rearrangement uses TRBV27 and TRBJ2-3; 11 bases fit TRBD2. Per germline, CDR1 MNHEY and CDR2 SMNVEV (reference sequence). The CDR3 has 19 residues. V dropped 5 bases and J dropped 6; count of bases not matched to a gene: 19. CDR3 nucleotide sequence: TGTGCCAGCAGTCGACTAACGGGAAATAGCGGGGGGGCCGGTGATACGCAGTATTTT. Translated: CASSRLTGNSGGAGDTQYF.

The rearrangement links TRBV6-5 to TRBJ2-2, with D perhaps matching TRBD2 (6 bases). Germline CDR1 reads MNHEY; CDR2 reads SVGAGI. The CDR3 spans 17 residues. The V and J ends lost 3 bases and 2 bases respectively, with 16 bases between them. CDR3 residues: CASSYRDGEVNTGELFF. The CDR3 DNA reads as TGTGCCAGCAGTTATAGGGACGGGGAGGTAAACACCGGGGAGCTGTTTTTT.

This clonotype was observed many times. This chain joins TRBV20-1 and TRBJ1-5; the D gene is possibly TRBD1 (5 bases). This CDR3 is 13 amino acids long. Per germline, CDR1 DFQATT and CDR2 SNEGSKA (reference sequence). V lost 0 bases, J lost 10 bases, and 13 bases lay in between. The CDR3 sequence is CSARDRDSHPQHF. In DNA, the CDR3 is TGCAGTGCTAGAGATAGGGACTCCCATCCCCAGCATTTT.

The V and J genes are TRBV5-1 and TRBJ2-1; no reliable D call. Trimming pared 4 bases from V and 0 bases from J, leaving 11 bases between. Germline CDR1 reads SGHRS; CDR2 reads YFSETQ. The CDR3 sequence is 15 residues long. In nucleotides, the CDR3 is TGCGCCAGCAGCCCTGTGGCAGACTCCTACAATGAGCAGTTCTTC. Protein: CASSPVADSYNEQFF.

This clonotype has a handful of counts. The chain carries TRBV27 and TRBJ2-1; 9 bases map to TRBD2. The germline V gene has CDR1 MNHEY and CDR2 SMNVEV (reference sequence). The junction had 7 bases not matched to a gene; V was cut back by 6 bases and J by 10 bases. The CDR3 is 13 amino acids. CDR3 in DNA: TGTGCCAGCAGCTTAGCGGGGGACTGGGAGCAGTTCTTC. Translating gives CASSLAGDWEQFF.

The J gene is TRBJ2-2, the V gene TRBV12-3 or TRBV12-4; D is tentatively TRBD1 or TRBD2 (6 bases each). Trimming removed 6 bases at V and 0 bases at J, with 14 bases between. The CDR3 has 16 amino acids. The CDR3 loop reads CASSPGAAANTGELFF. Written as DNA, the CDR3 is TGTGCCAGCAGCCCGGGGGCGGCAGCGAACACCGGGGAGCTGTTTTTT.

This clonotype was counted a few times. This chain uses TRBV7-8 with TRBJ2-1; the D gene is possibly TRBD2 (5 bases). V was clipped by 0 bases and J by 4 bases, with 10 bases between them. This CDR3 region has 15 residues. The germline CDR1 and CDR2 sequences are SGHVS and FQNEAQ. The CDR3 DNA reads TGTGCCAGCAGCTTAGCGGGTAGAGGGTACAATGAGCAGTTCTTC. As protein: CASSLAGRGYNEQFF.